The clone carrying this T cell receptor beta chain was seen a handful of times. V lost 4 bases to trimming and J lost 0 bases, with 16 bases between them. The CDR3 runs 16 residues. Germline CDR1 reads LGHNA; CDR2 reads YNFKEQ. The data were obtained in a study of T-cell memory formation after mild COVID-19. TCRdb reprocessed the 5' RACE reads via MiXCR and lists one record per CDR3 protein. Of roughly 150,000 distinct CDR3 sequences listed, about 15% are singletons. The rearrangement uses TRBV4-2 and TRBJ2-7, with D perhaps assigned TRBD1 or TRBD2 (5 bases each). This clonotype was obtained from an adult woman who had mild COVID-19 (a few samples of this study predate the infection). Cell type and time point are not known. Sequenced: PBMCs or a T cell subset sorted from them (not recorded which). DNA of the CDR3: TGTGCCAGCAGCCGCGACGTCGGGACCTACTCCTACGAGCAGTACTTC. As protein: CASSRDVGTYSYEQYF.